This paragraph reports one T cell receptor beta chain. This clonotype occurred many times. Its antigen target is currently unknown. Base-call qualities are not available, and no considerably larger clone is one nucleotide away. The data were obtained in a study of Graves' ophthalmopathy and Graves' hyperthyroidism (dated by TCRdb to 2016 to 2019). General notes on the study: Peripheral blood was collected at initial diagnosis, before any treatment. In roughly six hyperthyroidism patients, the T-cell repertoires found in thyroid tissue were compared with those found in blood. The study used signatures of the TCR beta repertoire to tell Graves' ophthalmopathy apart from Graves' hyperthyroidism and to predict which patients would progress to ophthalmopathy. To explore V-J signatures distinguishing ophthalmopathy from hyperthyroidism, a discovery set of roughly 100 patients (roughly 45 ophthalmopathy, 55 to 60 stable hyperthyroidism) was enrolled. The independent validation cohort included 18 hyperthyroidism patients plus 17 patients who later progressed from hyperthyroidism to ophthalmopathy. After sampling, hyperthyroidism patients received methimazole starting at 30 mg daily, and ophthalmopathy patients received high-dose intravenous methylprednisolone. In total, 135 blood samples were TCR-sequenced: approximately 42 ophthalmopathy, 75 hyperthyroidism and about 17 hyperthyroidism-to-ophthalmopathy patients.

For repertoire sequencing, the TCR beta CDR3 regions were amplified from RNA transcripts. The first round was an RT-PCR using HTBI primers with the Qiagen OneStep RT-PCR kit, and this first round was followed by a second-round multiplex PCR, then size selection and purification. Libraries were sequenced on an Illumina HiSeq2000 using paired-end 100 bp reads. As for how the authors treated the data: Reads were processed with SOAPnuke, discarding reads with adapters, uncalled bases, mean Phred below 15, or no exact constant-primer or identifier match. COPE v1.2.5 was used to merge high-quality paired reads. Each unique nucleotide sequence was treated as a clonotype, and MiTCR v1.1 was used to align the clonotypes to the IMGT TRB V, D and J references. Analysis was restricted to V-J combinations with a frequency above 0.0001, which covered about 99% of repertoires. For each V-J combination, a TCR clonal expansion and chaos score was defined as F50 clonal expansion divided by the chaos observed in the TCRdist matrix. Features were reduced by Welch's t-statistics and random forest to roughly 14 V-J combinations, which fed a naive Bayes classifier. The similarity between thyroid and blood repertoires was quantified using the Morisita-Horn index. TCRdb applied fastp at Q25 and MiXCR to the public reads, then kept only in-frame beta chains. When rows share a CDR3 protein, they turn into one entry using the most common DNA and genes. These V and J calls derive from TCRdb rather than the authors' analysis. The sample table holds about 39,000 distinct CDR3 sequences, of which 45% to 55% were seen once. In total, the top ten clones hold about 28% of the sample.

Hyperthyroidism was considered stable if no progression to ophthalmopathy occurred within 18 months of follow-up. Hyperthyroidism patients were newly diagnosed, were aged 18 to 65 years, and had a disease duration under 2 months. Patients with other autoimmune diseases, uncontrolled infections, pregnancy or lactation were excluded. Clinical symptoms, serum thyroxine, TRAb, thyroid ultrasound and orbital computed tomography formed the basis of the diagnosis. Using Ficoll-Paque density gradient centrifugation, PBMCs were isolated from 9.5 to 10 ml of fresh peripheral blood. Trizol reagent was used to extract the total RNA, and its quality was then checked on an Agilent 2100 Bioanalyzer. Study-wide conclusions, independent of this receptor: No statistical method was used to predetermine the sample size, and group allocation was not hidden from the investigators. In validation, the model predicted ophthalmopathy progression with about 64% sensitivity and around 72% specificity; 12 predicted patients were CT-confirmed with GO in a median of around 6.5 months. In cross-validation, the 13-signature model distinguished ophthalmopathy from stable hyperthyroidism with 85% to 90% sensitivity and nearly 82% specificity, and in the test set the corresponding values were approximately 80% and 68%. Among expanded thyroid clonotypes with frequency above 0.001, most also showed up in blood, which suggests that blood repertoires may reflect the thyroid immune response.

The V end loses 6 bases and the J end loses 3 bases, and a stretch of 14 bases separates them. From cysteine to phenylalanine, the CDR3 is 13 amino acids long. This entry keeps only the CDR3 DNA: 39 bases, framed from base 1. CDR1 and CDR2 are read off the germline V gene (reference sequence) as DFQATT and SNEGSKA. Recombination connected TRBV20-1 to TRBJ1-2; the D region possibly corresponds to TRBD1 (6 bases align). The sample was peripheral blood. This TCR was sampled from an adult woman with stable Graves' hyperthyroidism. The CDR3 reads as follows: CSAKHRDDYGYTF. The sequenced DNA: TGCAGTGCCAAACACAGGGACGACTATGGCTACACCTTC.